This T cell receptor (beta chain) was documented in a study of Ad26.COV2.S vaccination and SARS-CoV-2 variants. The CDR3 spans 14 residues. CDR1 and CDR2 from the germline V gene are SGHAT and FQDESV (reference sequence). Trimming stripped 5 bases from V and 2 bases from J, with 13 bases between. TCRdb keeps only in-frame clones here, not all; method: immunoSEQ multiplex PCR. This table has 250,000 to 300,000 clones, around 87% appearing once. As for treatment: around 19 received Ad26.COV2.S at low or high dose, single or two shots; 5 received placebo; per-sample allocation not given. Sampling took place 63 days after the first vaccine or placebo injection.

The sequencing here drew on peripheral blood, taken in a trial of Ad26.COV2.S vaccine versus placebo. This TCR came from a person aged 18 to 59 who received the Ad26.COV2.S COVID-19 vaccine or a placebo. V usage is TRBV11-1 and J usage is TRBJ2-7, with D perhaps TRBD1 or TRBD2 (5 bases each). CDR3 in amino acids: CASSLGTATYEQYF. The CDR3 bases are TGTGCCAGCAGCCTCGGGACGGCTACCTACGAGCAGTACTTC.